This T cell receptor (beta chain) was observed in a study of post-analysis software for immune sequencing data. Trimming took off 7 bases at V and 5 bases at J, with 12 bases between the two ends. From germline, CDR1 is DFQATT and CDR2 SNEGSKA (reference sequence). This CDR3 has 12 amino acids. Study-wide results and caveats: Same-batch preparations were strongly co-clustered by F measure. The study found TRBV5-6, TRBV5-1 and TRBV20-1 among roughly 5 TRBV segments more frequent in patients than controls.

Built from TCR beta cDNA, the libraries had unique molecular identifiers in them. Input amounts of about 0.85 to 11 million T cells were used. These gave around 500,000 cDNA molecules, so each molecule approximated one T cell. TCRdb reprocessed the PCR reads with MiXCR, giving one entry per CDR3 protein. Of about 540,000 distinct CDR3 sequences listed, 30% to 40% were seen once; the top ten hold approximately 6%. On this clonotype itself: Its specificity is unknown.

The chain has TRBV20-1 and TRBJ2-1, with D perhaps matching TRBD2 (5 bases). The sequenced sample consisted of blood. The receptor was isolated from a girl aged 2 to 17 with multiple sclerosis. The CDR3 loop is CSVPDFDNEQFF. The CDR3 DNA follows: TGCAGTGTCCCGGACTTTGACAATGAGCAGTTCTTC.